These 18 T cell receptor beta chains share one sample of origin, sequenced in a study of spatial heterogeneity in lung cancer. Overall study findings and caveats: It was found that expanded intratumoral alpha and beta TCR counts tracked tumor mutation counts.

Each CDR3 protein is one row after TCRdb ran MiXCR on the 5' RACE reads. The repertoire holds about 9,200 distinct CDR3 sequences, roughly 54% seen once, with around 28% in the top ten. The sample's time point: sample taken at primary tumor resection. The antigens of these receptors remain unknown. Sequencing used lung tumor tissue, obtained at surgery. These TCRs come from a female donor with early-stage non-small cell lung cancer.

This clonotype was picked up a small number of times. The V gene is TRBV2, the J gene TRBJ2-5; D is possibly TRBD2 (5 bases). The CDR3 loop spans 15 amino acids. V was trimmed by 2 bases and J by 6 bases, leaving 16 bases between them. CDR1 and CDR2 (germline): SNHLY, FYNNEI. The chain's CDR3 is CASSERRAGGKTQYF. The CDR3 nucleotides read TGTGCCAGCAGTGAAAGGCGGGCCGGCGGAAAGACCCAGTACTTC.

This clonotype showed up just a few times. The DNA of the CDR3 is TGTGCCAGCAGCTTGTGGCGGGCCCACGAGCAGTACTTC. Protein product: CASSLWRAHEQYF. The rearrangement links TRBV5-6 to TRBJ2-7; tentative D call: TRBD2 (5 bases). The CDR3 has 13 amino acids. Between the trimmed V and J ends, which lost 1 base and 5 bases, there was a span of 10 bases. CDR1 is SGHDT and CDR2 is YYEEEE in the germline V gene.

This rearrangement joins TRBV7-9 to TRBJ2-7; TRBD1 agrees at 8 bases. J gave up 5 bases and V 5 bases, and 11 bases lay outside the gene matches. This CDR3 contains 15 residues. Germline CDR1 is SEHNR and CDR2 is FQNEAQ (reference sequence). The CDR3 DNA reads TGTGCCAGCAGCCTGGGACAGGCCGCCGGGAACGAGCAGTACTTC. Protein sequence: CASSLGQAAGNEQYF.

J is TRBJ1-5 and V is TRBV12-3 or TRBV12-4; D is possibly TRBD1 (5 bases). Trimming left V 3 bases short and J 9 bases short, with 12 bases between. The CDR3 extends over 13 amino acids. The CDR3, as DNA: TGTGCCAGCAGTTTGACAGATTTCGGGCCCCAGCATTTT. Translating it yields CASSLTDFGPQHF.

The chain carries TRBV12-3 or TRBV12-4 and TRBJ1-2; 9 bases agree with TRBD1. This CDR3 is 15 amino acids long. V dropped 6 bases and J dropped 1; count of bases not matched to a gene: 6. The DNA for the CDR3 is TGTGCCAGCAGAAAGGGACAGGGCTTTAACTATGGCTACACCTTC. Residues: CASRKGQGFNYGYTF.

This clonotype was counted only a few times. The CDR3 coding sequence is TGTGCCAGCTCACGGGCGCGAGGGAGGACCTACGAGCAGTACTTC. Its translation is CASSRARGRTYEQYF. The chain carries TRBV18 and TRBJ2-7; D possibly corresponds to TRBD2 (6 bases). This CDR3 is built from 15 residues. In germline, CDR1 is KGHSH, CDR2 LQKENI. Trimming removed 4 bases at V and 2 bases at J, with 15 bases between.

The V call is TRBV24-1, the J call TRBJ2-1; 15 nucleotides agree with TRBD2. CDR1 is KGHDR, CDR2 SFDVKD, per germline. The CDR3 is 17 residues long. J lost 8 bases, V lost 2 bases, and 6 bases had no gene match. The CDR3 DNA reads as TGTGCCACCAGTGATTCGGGACTAGCGGGGGGTAAGGATGAGCAGTTCTTC. This gives the protein CATSDSGLAGGKDEQFF.

A few counts support this clonotype. V gene TRBV6-5 combines with J gene TRBJ1-2, with unresolved D. Looked up from germline, CDR1 is MNHEY and CDR2 is SVGAGI. V lost 0 bases and J lost 6, with 14 bases in between. The CDR3 has 15 amino acids. The CDR3 protein is CASSYSKGSRDGYTF. The CDR3, as DNA: TGTGCCAGCAGTTACTCGAAGGGTAGTAGGGATGGCTACACCTTC.

The gene calls are TRBV5-4 and TRBJ1-5; D is perhaps TRBD1 (5 bases). There are 14 residues in the CDR3. Germline assignment: CDR1 SGHNT and CDR2 YYREEE (reference sequence). Trimming removed 0 bases at V and 7 bases at J, with 11 bases between. CDR3 residues: CASSLVGREQPQHF. In DNA, the CDR3 is TGTGCCAGCAGCTTGGTGGGCAGGGAACAGCCCCAGCATTTT.

The gene calls are TRBV28 and TRBJ1-2, with D tentatively TRBD1 (5 bases). CDR3 length: 16 amino acids. V was shortened by 5 bases and J by 5 bases, with 21 bases between the two germline ends. The germline V gene encodes CDR1 MDHEN and CDR2 SYDVKM. The chain's CDR3 is CASSLRRVFRGYGYTF. CDR3 sequence (DNA): TGTGCCAGCAGTCTCCGGAGGGTTTTTAGGGGTTATGGCTACACCTTC.

The chain is built from TRBV7-2 and TRBJ2-5, with TRBD2 identical over 14 bases. The CDR3 sequence is 13 residues long. V lost 8 bases to trimming and J lost 6 bases; unmatched junction nucleotides: 2. CDR1 SGHTA and CDR2 FQGNSA come from the germline V gene. In DNA form, the CDR3 reads TGTGCCAGCGGACTAGCGGGGGGACAGACCCAGTACTTC. It specifies CASGLAGGQTQYF.

The genes are TRBV27 and TRBJ2-3; 8 bases are a match to TRBD2. Germline CDR1 MNHEY, CDR2 SMNVEV (reference sequence). The V segment lost 5 bases and the J segment 1 base; nucleotides outside the gene matches: 2. The CDR3 consists of 14 residues. As DNA, the CDR3 is TGTGCCAGCAGTCCGACTAGCGGCACAGATACGCAGTATTTT. It specifies CASSPTSGTDTQYF.

V is TRBV6-2 or TRBV6-3 and J is TRBJ2-1; D is unresolved. This CDR3 has 14 amino acids. Germline-derived CDR1 and CDR2 are MNHEY and SVGEGT. V gave up 7 bases and J gave up 0 bases, with 10 bases separating them. The CDR3 reads CASNLPYSYNEQFF. The CDR3 bases are TGTGCCAGCAATCTTCCTTACTCCTACAATGAGCAGTTCTTC.

This chain joins TRBV5-1 and TRBJ1-1, with D perhaps matching TRBD1 (6 bases). CDR1 is SGHRS, CDR2 YFSETQ, per germline. V was shortened by 4 bases and J by 0 bases, with 13 bases between the two germline ends. The CDR3 runs 15 residues. This CDR3 reads CASSPRDTLNTEAFF. The CDR3 DNA reads TGCGCCAGCAGCCCCCGGGACACCCTGAACACTGAAGCTTTCTTT.

The V and J genes are TRBV5-6 and TRBJ2-6; D is ambiguous. Per germline, CDR1 SGHDT and CDR2 YYEEEE. The CDR3 length is 15 residues. Deletions cut 4 bases from V and 4 bases from J, with 12 bases between. DNA for the CDR3: TGTGCCAGCAGCCCGACCCCTTCGGGGGCCAACGTCCTGACTTTC. Residues: CASSPTPSGANVLTF. The full variable domain, completed using reference TRBV5-6 and TRBJ2-6, is DAGVTQSPTHLIKTRGQQVTLRCSPKSGHDTVSWYQQALGQGPQFIFQYYEEEERQRGNFPDRFSGHQFPNYSSELNVNALLLGDSALYLCASSPTPSGANVLTFGAGSRLTVL.

This chain connects TRBV4-3 to TRBJ1-2; unclear D gene. V lost 6 bases, J lost 4 bases, and 15 bases lay in between. The CDR3 totals 14 residues. Germline CDR1 and CDR2: LGHNA and YSLEER. Here the CDR3 DNA reads TGCGCCAGCAGACACGACTTGGCAACCTATGGCTACACCTTC. Its protein is CASRHDLATYGYTF.

The CDR3 reads CASSFLFRTDTQYF. In nucleotides, the CDR3 is TGTGCCAGCAGTTTTCTTTTCCGCACAGATACGCAGTATTTT. The chain has TRBV12-3 or TRBV12-4 and TRBJ2-3; D ambiguous. The CDR3 is made up of 14 amino acids. The V gene lost 3 bases and the J gene lost 1 base, with 8 bases spanning the gap.

The chain recombines TRBV4-3 with TRBJ2-7, with 8 bases aligning to TRBD1. Per germline, CDR1 LGHNA and CDR2 YSLEER. The CDR3 extends over 13 amino acids. The junction had 5 bases not matched to a gene; V was cut back by 4 bases and J by 6 bases. In nucleotides, the CDR3 is TGCGCCAGCAGCCTTCGACAGGGGAGCGAGCAGTACTTC. It specifies CASSLRQGSEQYF.